This record covers a single T cell receptor (beta chain). PBMCs numbering at least 6 million were isolated per sample. The V gene's germline CDR1 is LGHNA and CDR2 YNFKEQ. This CDR3 spans 13 amino acids. V dropped 0 bases and J dropped 11; count of bases not matched to a gene: 5. Next came a second PCR, run for about 6 to 12 cycles, which used a sample-barcoded 5' primer along with a J-beta primer mix. A template-switch adaptor that had 12 random nucleotides put a tag on each cDNA molecule. TCRdb used MiXCR to reprocess the 5' RACE reads, holding one entry per CDR3 protein. The sample includes 1.5 million to 2 million distinct CDR3 sequences, approximately 50% of them seen just once. The sample belongs to a study of blood T cells in healthy people across ages.

The specimen was blood. V is TRBV4-2 and J is TRBJ2-5; 8 nucleotides align to TRBD1. The receptor's source is a middle-aged woman in good health. CDR3 amino acids: CASSQEETGEQYF. CDR3 nucleotides: TGTGCCAGCAGCCAAGAAGAGACAGGGGAGCAGTACTTC.